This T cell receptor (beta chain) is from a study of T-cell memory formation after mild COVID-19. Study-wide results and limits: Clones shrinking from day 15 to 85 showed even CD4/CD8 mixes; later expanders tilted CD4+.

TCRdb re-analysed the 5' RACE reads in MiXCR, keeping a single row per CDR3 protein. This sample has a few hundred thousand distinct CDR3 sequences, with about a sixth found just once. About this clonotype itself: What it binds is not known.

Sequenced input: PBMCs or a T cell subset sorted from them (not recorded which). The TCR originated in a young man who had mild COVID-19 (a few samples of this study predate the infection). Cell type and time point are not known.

CDR3 nucleotides: TGTGCCAGCAGTTACTCGACTAGCGGGGGTGATGAGACCCAGTACTTC. Residues: CASSYSTSGGDETQYF. The chain joins TRBV6-2 or TRBV6-3 to TRBJ2-5; 12 bases agree with TRBD2. The CDR3 consists of 16 residues. V was clipped by 0 bases and J by 5 bases; unmatched bases: 4. CDR1 MNHEY and CDR2 SVGEGT come from the germline V gene.